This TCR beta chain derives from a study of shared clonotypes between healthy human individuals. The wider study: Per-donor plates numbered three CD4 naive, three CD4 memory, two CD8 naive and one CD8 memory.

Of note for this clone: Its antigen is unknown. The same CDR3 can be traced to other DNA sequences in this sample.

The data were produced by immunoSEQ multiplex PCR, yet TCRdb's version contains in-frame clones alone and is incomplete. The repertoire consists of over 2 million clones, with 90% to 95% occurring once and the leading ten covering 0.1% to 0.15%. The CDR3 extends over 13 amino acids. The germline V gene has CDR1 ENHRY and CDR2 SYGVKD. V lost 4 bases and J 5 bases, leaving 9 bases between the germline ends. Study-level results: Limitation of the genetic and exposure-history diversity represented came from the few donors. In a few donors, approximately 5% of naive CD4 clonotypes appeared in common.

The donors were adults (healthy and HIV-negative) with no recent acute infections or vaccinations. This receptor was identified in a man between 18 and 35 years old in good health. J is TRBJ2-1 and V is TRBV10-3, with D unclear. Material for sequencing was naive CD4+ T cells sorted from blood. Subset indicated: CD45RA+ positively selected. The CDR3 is CAISGTGNNEQFF. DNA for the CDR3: TGTGCCATCAGTGGTACCGGAAACAATGAGCAGTTCTTC.